This T cell receptor (beta chain) is drawn from a study of shared clonotypes between healthy human individuals. Clones were read by immunoSEQ multiplex PCR, and TCRdb kept only the in-frame ones, dropping some. The sample lists about 2,200,000 clones; 85% to 95% were seen once. Naive CD8 isolation took CD45RO-negative cells positively selected for CCR7 and excluded terminally differentiated effector memory CD45RA+ cells. J gave up 2 bases and V 6 bases, and 14 bases lay outside the gene matches. The CDR3 has 17 amino acids. Germline values: CDR1 SEHNR, CDR2 FQNEAQ (reference sequence). This receptor was identified in a man between 18 and 35 years old in good health. Some clones in this sample may be carry-over from other donors' samples. Sequenced material: naive CD8+ T cells from PBMCs. The chain joins TRBV7-9 to TRBJ2-3; TRBD2 agrees at 7 bases. CDR3 protein: CASRRTEGLAATDTQYF. Here the CDR3 DNA reads TGTGCCAGCAGGCGGACCGAAGGCCTAGCGGCCACAGATACGCAGTATTTT.